Presented here are 21 T cell receptor beta chains from one specimen sequenced in a study of shared clonotypes between healthy human individuals. Data came from immunoSEQ multiplex PCR; TCRdb stores just in-frame clones and leaves some out. The data show roughly 1,000,000 clones, 70% to 80% seen once. The specimen was memory CD4+ T cells from PBMCs. Specified subset: CD45RA-negative fraction. Source of these receptors: a man between 18 and 29 years old in good health. Some clones in this sample may be carry-over from other donors' samples.

The table lists this clone with many counts. The limits of the CDR3 on the DNA are not certain, so only TCRdb's listed CDR3 is given. The chain links TRBV28 to TRBJ1-4; TRBD1, the table's D call, lacks a check against the DNA. The V gene's germline CDR1 is MDHEN and CDR2 SYDVKM. The CDR3 length is 15 residues, termini included. CDR3 protein: CASSSSGQANEKLFF.

The chain has TRBV11-2 and TRBJ2-7; 7 nucleotides agree with TRBD2. Trimming at V came to 2 bases and at J to 0 bases, leaving 10 bases not matched to a gene. The CDR3 is 17 amino acids. Per germline, CDR1 SGHAT and CDR2 FQNNGV. Written as DNA, the CDR3 is TGTGCCAGCAGCTTACCCGAGAAAGCGGGGAGCTCCTACGAGCAGTACTTC. Encoded protein: CASSLPEKAGSSYEQYF.

This clone came up once. V usage is TRBV15 and J usage is TRBJ2-1; either TRBD1 or TRBD2 may supply D (5 bases each). This CDR3 spans 14 amino acids. The V end lost 1 base, the J end lost 5 bases, and 9 bases lay between the germline ends. CDR1 and CDR2 (germline): LNHNV, YYDKDF (reference sequence). Here the CDR3 DNA reads TGTGCCACCAGCAGAGCGGGACCGAACAATGAGCAGTTCTTC. It translates to CATSRAGPNNEQFF.

The V gene is TRBV6-6, the J gene TRBJ2-3; the D call may be TRBD1 or TRBD2 (5 bases each). V dropped 0 bases and J dropped 5 bases, with 15 bases sitting between them. Germline V gene lookup returns CDR1 MNHNY and CDR2 SVGAGI (reference sequence). This CDR3 is built from 16 residues. CDR3 protein: CASSYSRIPGRDTQYF. The CDR3 nucleotides read TGTGCCAGCAGTTACTCGAGGATACCGGGGCGAGATACGCAGTATTTT.

This clone was seen once. The chain has TRBV11-2 and TRBJ2-2, with a tentative D call TRBD1 (6 bases). The germline gives CDR1 SGHAT, CDR2 FQNNGV. The ends were cut back, 5 bases at V and 1 base at J, with 20 bases in the middle. This CDR3 has 18 residues. The CDR3 DNA reads as TGTGCCAGCAGCCCCAGACAGACCGGGACACAGAACACCGGGGAGCTGTTTTTT. Translating gives CASSPRQTGTQNTGELFF.

The chain recombines TRBV5-4 with TRBJ2-7; TRBD2 might be the D (6 bases). This CDR3 contains 15 residues. The germline gives CDR1 SGHNT, CDR2 YYREEE (reference sequence). V was shortened by 3 bases and J by 1 base, with 14 bases between the two germline ends. CDR3 protein: CASSYVGGRSYEQYF. The CDR3 DNA reads TGTGCCAGCAGCTATGTCGGAGGGCGATCCTACGAGCAGTACTTC.

Concerning this clone itself: This may arise from a read error, as a much more abundant clone is one base away. The rearrangement joins TRBV25-1 to TRBJ2-1, with TRBD2 matching over 14 bases. CDR1 is MGHDK, CDR2 SYGVNS, per germline. Trimming at V came to 4 bases and at J to 5 bases, leaving 4 bases not matched to a gene. This CDR3 region has 16 residues. The CDR3 coding sequence is TGTGCCAGCAGTGGACTAGCGGGAGGGCCTCACAATGAGCAGTTCTTC. Encoded protein: CASSGLAGGPHNEQFF. The full variable domain, completed using reference TRBV25-1 and TRBJ2-1, is EADIYQTPRYLVIGTGKKITLECSQTMGHDKMYWYQQDPGMELHLIHYSYGVNSTEKGDLSSESTVSRIRTEHFPLTLESARPSHTSQYLCASSGLAGGPHNEQFFGPGTRLTVL.

This chain connects TRBV11-3 to TRBJ1-1; D not certain. This CDR3 region has 14 residues. Germline V gene lookup returns CDR1 SGHNT and CDR2 YENEEA. Trimming took off 1 base at V and 5 bases at J, with 11 bases between the two ends. Here the CDR3 DNA reads TGTGCCAGCAGCTTAGGACCAGGAGGAACTGAAGCTTTCTTT. Translating gives CASSLGPGGTEAFF. Based on the CDR3 plus reference TRBV11-3 and TRBJ1-1, the full variable domain is EAGVVQSPRYKIIEKKQPVAFWCNPISGHNTLYWYLQNLGQGPELLIRYENEEAVDDSQLPKDRFSAERLKGVDSTLKIQPAELGDSAVYLCASSLGPGGTEAFFGQGTRLTVV.

The CDR3 protein is CASSPQIASSYNEQFF. Here the CDR3 DNA reads TGTGCCAGCAGCCCCCAAATAGCGAGCTCCTACAATGAGCAGTTCTTC. The chain recombines TRBV9 with TRBJ2-1; a weak D match, TRBD2 (5 bases). V dropped 4 bases and J dropped 0 bases, with 14 bases sitting between them. The germline gives CDR1 SGDLS, CDR2 YYNGEE. The CDR3 is 16 residues long.

The chain links TRBV6-5 to TRBJ2-7; 7 bases map to TRBD2. This CDR3 is 15 amino acids long. Germline V gene sequence: CDR1 MNHEY, CDR2 SVGAGI. The ends lost 6 bases at V and 7 bases at J; junction bases unmatched: 15. The CDR3 region is CASSPERGPMGEQYF. The CDR3 nucleotides are TGTGCCAGCAGCCCGGAGCGGGGCCCCATGGGTGAGCAGTACTTC.

This clone appeared once. V gene TRBV30 combines with J gene TRBJ2-4; 10 bases align to TRBD2. The V gene end was trimmed by 4 bases and the J gene end by 1 base; junction bases not matched to a gene: 4. This CDR3 has 15 residues. The germline V gene has CDR1 GTSNPN and CDR2 SVGIG (reference sequence). The CDR3 is CAWTSGSRAKNIQYF. CDR3 nucleotide sequence: TGTGCCTGGACTAGCGGGAGTCGGGCCAAAAACATTCAGTACTTC.

CDR3 DNA: TGTGCCAGCAACCCCGGGGGGGGTAGCGGGAGAGAGACCCAGTACTTC. It is translated as CASNPGGGSGRETQYF. J is TRBJ2-5 and V is TRBV9; TRBD2 aligns across 9 bases. Per germline, CDR1 SGDLS and CDR2 YYNGEE. The CDR3 is made up of 16 amino acids. V gave up 6 bases and J gave up 4 bases; unmatched junction bases: 13.

This rearrangement joins TRBV4-1 to TRBJ2-3; TRBD1 aligns across 11 bases. In germline, CDR1 is MGHRA, CDR2 YSYEKL. The CDR3 loop spans 15 amino acids. The J segment lost 6 bases and the V segment lost 4 bases, leaving 6 bases of the junction unmatched. The CDR3, as DNA: TGCGCCAGCAGCCCTGGGGACAGGGGGTTGGATACGCAGTATTTT. Protein product: CASSPGDRGLDTQYF.

The rearrangement uses TRBV6-6 and TRBJ1-2; D gene ambiguous. Germline CDR1 MNHNY, CDR2 SVGAGI (reference sequence). CDR3 length: 14 residues. Trimming took off 6 bases at V and 6 bases at J, with 17 bases between the two ends. CDR3 residues: CASSPPGLSHGYTF. CDR3 sequence (DNA): TGTGCCAGCAGCCCCCCGGGCCTTTCACATGGCTACACCTTC.

The CDR3 protein is CASSPIVGNTEAFF. For the CDR3, the DNA is TGTGCCAGCAGTCCCATTGTCGGCAACACTGAAGCTTTCTTT. The rearrangement joins TRBV27 to TRBJ1-1; no clear D gene. CDR3 length: 14 residues. Between the trimmed V and J ends, which lost 5 bases and 2 bases, there was a span of 12 bases. Germline-derived CDR1 and CDR2 are MNHEY and SMNVEV (reference sequence).

There are many counts of this clone. The rearrangement joins TRBV5-1 to TRBJ2-7, with TRBD2 matching 7 bases. The V gene end was trimmed by 4 bases and the J gene end by 2 bases; junction bases not matched to a gene: 9. The CDR3 spans 15 residues. The germline V gene encodes CDR1 SGHRS and CDR2 YFSETQ. The CDR3 is CASSPRTRTTYEQYF. The CDR3 nucleotides read TGCGCCAGCAGCCCCCGGACTAGGACCACCTACGAGCAGTACTTC.

This clone has a single count. The chain carries TRBV6-5 and TRBJ1-2; D gene uncertain. The CDR3 extends over 16 amino acids. Germline loops: CDR1 MNHEY, CDR2 SVGAGI. Trimming left V 2 bases short and J 8 bases short, with 21 bases between. CDR3 DNA sequence: TGTGCCAGCAGTTACCAGACAAACACAGCGCGGCGCGGCTACACCTTC. Protein: CASSYQTNTARRGYTF.

The chain has TRBV5-1 and TRBJ1-1, with no clear D. This CDR3 is built from 15 residues. Looked up from germline, CDR1 is SGHRS and CDR2 is YFSETQ. The germline V and J ends were trimmed by 6 bases and 2 bases, with 17 bases remaining between them. The CDR3 DNA reads TGCGCCAGCACCTTAAACGCCGGCGGCAACACTGAAGCTTTCTTT. It translates to CASTLNAGGNTEAFF.

The chain combines TRBV7-2 with TRBJ2-3; weak D call: TRBD2 (5 bases). Trimming pared 4 bases from V and 0 bases from J, leaving 20 bases between. This CDR3 comprises 18 residues. Germline CDR1 SGHTA, CDR2 FQGNSA. The CDR3, as DNA: TGTGCCAGCAGCTACGCGGTGGACTCGAGGGCTAGCACAGATACGCAGTATTTT. Translated, it gives CASSYAVDSRASTDTQYF. Full variable domain (outside the CDR3, taken from reference TRBV7-2 and TRBJ2-3): GAGVSQSPSNKVTEKGKDVELRCDPISGHTALYWYRQSLGQGLEFLIYFQGNSAPDKSGLPSDRFSAERTGGSVSTLTIQRTQQEDSAVYLCASSYAVDSRASTDTQYFGPGTRLTVL.

V is TRBV25-1 and J is TRBJ2-1, with 11 bases fitting TRBD2. Germline assignment: CDR1 MGHDK and CDR2 SYGVNS. This CDR3 spans 16 amino acids. Trimming took 6 bases from V and 5 from J; bases not matched to a gene: 9. In DNA, the CDR3 is TGTGCCAGCAGAGCGGCGACTAGCGGGGCCCACAATGAGCAGTTCTTC. This sequence encodes CASRAATSGAHNEQFF. The full variable domain, in which reference TRBV25-1 and TRBJ2-1 provide the parts outside the CDR3, is EADIYQTPRYLVIGTGKKITLECSQTMGHDKMYWYQQDPGMELHLIHYSYGVNSTEKGDLSSESTVSRIRTEHFPLTLESARPSHTSQYLCASRAATSGAHNEQFFGPGTRLTVL.

This sequence joins TRBV19 and TRBJ1-2, with D uncertain. Trimming removed 7 bases at V and 4 bases at J, with 19 bases between. Germline loops: CDR1 LNHDA, CDR2 SQIVND (reference sequence). The CDR3 contains 15 residues. This CDR3 is CASNPERAWPYGYTF. CDR3 nucleotides: TGTGCCAGTAACCCGGAGAGGGCTTGGCCCTATGGCTACACCTTC. The full variable domain, rest sourced from reference TRBV19 and TRBJ1-2, is DGGITQSPKYLFRKEGQNVTLSCEQNLNHDAMYWYRQDPGQGLRLIYYSQIVNDFQKGDIAEGYSVSREKKESFPLTVTSAQKNPTAFYLCASNPERAWPYGYTFGSGTRLTVV.